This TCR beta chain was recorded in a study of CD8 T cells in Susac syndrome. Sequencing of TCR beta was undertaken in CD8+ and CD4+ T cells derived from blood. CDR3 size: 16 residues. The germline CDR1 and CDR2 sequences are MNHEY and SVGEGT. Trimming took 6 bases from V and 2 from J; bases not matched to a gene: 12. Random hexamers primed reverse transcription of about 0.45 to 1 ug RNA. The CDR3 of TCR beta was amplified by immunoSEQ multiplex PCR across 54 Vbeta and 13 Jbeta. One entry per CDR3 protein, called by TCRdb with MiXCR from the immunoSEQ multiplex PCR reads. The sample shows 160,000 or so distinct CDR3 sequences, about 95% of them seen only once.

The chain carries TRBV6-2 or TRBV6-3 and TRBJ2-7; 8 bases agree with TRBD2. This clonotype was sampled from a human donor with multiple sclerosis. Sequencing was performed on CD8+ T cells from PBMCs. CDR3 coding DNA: TGTGCCAGCAGGGACTGGATCGGGAGGGGACCCTACGAGCAGTACTTC. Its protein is CASRDWIGRGPYEQYF.